This is a list of T cell receptor beta chains from one sample in a study of T cell responses to AZD1222 COVID-19 vaccine. The data were produced by immunoSEQ multiplex PCR, yet TCRdb's version contains in-frame clones alone and is incomplete. The table shows 95,000 to 150,000 clones, with approximately 90% occurring only once. The sequencing here drew on peripheral blood, taken on day 0 of AZD1222 vaccination. These receptors originate from an adult in good health. Both conserved end residues are part of each CDR3. D genes are given only for firm matches. A row's size may be missing; if present it is once, few, many or a size class.

D gene: -; J gene: TRBJ1-4; V gene: TRBV5-1; clone size: -; CDR3 DNA: TGCGCCAGCAGCTCGACACCATCCGGCGAACTGTTTTTT; CDR3 protein: CASSSTPSGELFF
D gene: TRBD1; J gene: TRBJ2-7; V gene: TRBV19; clone size: -; CDR3 DNA: TGTGCCAGTAGTTTTGCGGGACAGGGTACCGAGCAGTACTTC; CDR3 protein: CASSFAGQGTEQYF
D gene: -; J gene: TRBJ1-1; V gene: TRBV2; clone size: -; CDR3 DNA: TGTGCCAGCAGCCTCTTGGGGGGGGCCACTGAAGCTTTCTTT; CDR3 protein: CASSLLGGATEAFF
D gene: TRBD1; J gene: TRBJ1-1; V gene: TRBV5-8; clone size: few; CDR3 DNA: TGTGCCAGCAGCTTACACTACAGGGGGGGCGGAACTGAAGCTTTCTTT; CDR3 protein: CASSLHYRGGGTEAFF
D gene: -; J gene: TRBJ1-1; V gene: TRBV4-1; clone size: -; CDR3 DNA: TGCGCCAGCAGTTCTGGGGTAAACACTGAAGCTTTCTTT; CDR3 protein: CASSSGVNTEAFF
D gene: -; J gene: TRBJ1-1; V gene: TRBV4-2; clone size: few; CDR3 DNA: TGTGCCAGCAGCCAAGTGGGGAACACTGAAGCTTTCTTT; CDR3 protein: CASSQVGNTEAFF
D gene: -; J gene: TRBJ1-5; V gene: TRBV6-2/TRBV6-3; clone size: -; CDR3 DNA: TGTGCCAGCAGTTGGCAGCATAGCAATCAGCCCCAGCATTTT; CDR3 protein: CASSWQHSNQPQHF
D gene: -; J gene: TRBJ1-4; V gene: TRBV18; clone size: -; CDR3 DNA: TGTGCCAGCTCACCAGGGAATGAAAAACTGTTTTTT; CDR3 protein: CASSPGNEKLFF
D gene: -; J gene: TRBJ1-2; V gene: TRBV18; clone size: -; CDR3 DNA: TGTGCCAGCTCACTTACCCTAAGGAGCGAAGGCTACACCTTC; CDR3 protein: CASSLTLRSEGYTF
D gene: -; J gene: TRBJ2-5; V gene: TRBV11-3; clone size: -; CDR3 DNA: TGTGCCAGCAGCTTAGATCCCACAAGGGAGACCCAGTACTTC; CDR3 protein: CASSLDPTRETQYF
D gene: -; J gene: TRBJ1-1; V gene: TRBV7-8; clone size: -; CDR3 DNA: TGTGCCACATACCCGCCCAACAGCATGAACACTGAAGCTTTCTTT; CDR3 protein: CATYPPNSMNTEAFF
D gene: -; J gene: TRBJ2-5; V gene: TRBV5-4; clone size: -; CDR3 DNA: TGTGCCAGCAGCTCGCCCCAGCAGTTCCAAGAGACCCAGTACTTC; CDR3 protein: CASSSPQQFQETQYF
D gene: -; J gene: TRBJ1-5; V gene: TRBV19; clone size: -; CDR3 DNA: TGTGCCAGTAGTGGCAGGGGTTATAGCAATCAGCCCCAGCATTTT; CDR3 protein: CASSGRGYSNQPQHF
D gene: -; J gene: TRBJ1-3; V gene: TRBV6-2/TRBV6-3; clone size: -; CDR3 DNA: TGTGCCAGCAGTTTTGCAGTTACGGACATCTCTGGAAACACCATATATTTT; CDR3 protein: CASSFAVTDISGNTIYF
D gene: -; J gene: TRBJ1-2; V gene: TRBV28; clone size: -; CDR3 DNA: TGTGCCAGCAGACCCCAGGCGGGGCTGGGCTATGGCTACACCTTC; CDR3 protein: CASRPQAGLGYGYTF
D gene: -; J gene: TRBJ1-5; V gene: TRBV2; clone size: once; CDR3 DNA: TGTGCCAGCCAGCTTCCTTCTTACCAGCCCCAGCATTTT; CDR3 protein: CASQLPSYQPQHF